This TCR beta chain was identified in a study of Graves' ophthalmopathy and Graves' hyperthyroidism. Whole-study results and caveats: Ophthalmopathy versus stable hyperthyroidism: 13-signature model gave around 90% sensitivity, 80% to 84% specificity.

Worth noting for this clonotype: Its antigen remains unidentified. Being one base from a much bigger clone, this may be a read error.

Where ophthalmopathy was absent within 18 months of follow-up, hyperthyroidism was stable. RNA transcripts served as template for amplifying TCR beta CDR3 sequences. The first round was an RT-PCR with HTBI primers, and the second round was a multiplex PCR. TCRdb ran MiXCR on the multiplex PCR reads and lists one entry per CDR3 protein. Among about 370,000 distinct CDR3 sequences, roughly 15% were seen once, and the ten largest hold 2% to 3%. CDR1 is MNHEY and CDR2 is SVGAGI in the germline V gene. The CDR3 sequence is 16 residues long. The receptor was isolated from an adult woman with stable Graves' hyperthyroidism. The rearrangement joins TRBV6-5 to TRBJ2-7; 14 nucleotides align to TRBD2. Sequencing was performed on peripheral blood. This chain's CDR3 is CASSYSQTSGRGERYF. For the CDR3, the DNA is TGTGCCAGCAGTTACTCCCAGACTAGCGGGAGGGGTGAGCGGTACTTC.